The next 26 T cell receptor beta chains were all read from a single sample in a study of blood T cells in healthy people across ages. Sample-barcoded 5' priming and a J-beta primer mix drove a second PCR of about 7 to 12 cycles. TCRdb ran MiXCR on the 5' RACE reads and lists one entry per CDR3 protein. The table records about 800,000 distinct CDR3 sequences, roughly 25% of them present only once. These data are also associated with another study on T cells of mothers and their children.

The sample comprised blood. The receptors shown here come from a boy between 10 and 17 years old in good health.

The chain recombines TRBV20-1 with TRBJ1-6; tentatively, D is TRBD1 (5 bases). With 6 bases removed from V and 5 bases from J, the gap between germline ends came to 17 bases. CDR3 size: 15 residues. The germline CDR1 and CDR2 sequences are DFQATT and SNEGSKA (reference sequence). CDR3 nucleotide sequence: TGCAGTGCCGCTCTCCCGGGACGGGATAATTCACCCCTCCACTTT. As protein: CSAALPGRDNSPLHF.

This clonotype was seen a few times. The chain uses TRBV28 and TRBJ2-2; the D call may be TRBD1 or TRBD2 (5 bases each). The CDR3 is 15 residues long. V lost 3 bases, J lost 4 bases, and 12 bases lay in between. Germline loops: CDR1 MDHEN, CDR2 SYDVKM. The CDR3 DNA is TGTGCCAGCAGTTTTGATGCTGGGGGCACCGGGGAGCTGTTTTTT. Amino acid sequence: CASSFDAGGTGELFF.

In its sample, this clonotype was seen a few times. The chain recombines TRBV27 with TRBJ2-3, with D perhaps matching TRBD1 (5 bases). V dropped 0 bases and J dropped 7 bases, with 11 bases sitting between them. The germline gives CDR1 MNHEY, CDR2 SMNVEV (reference sequence). This CDR3 comprises 14 residues. The CDR3 protein is CASSLSAGFHTQYF. In DNA form, the CDR3 reads TGTGCCAGCAGTTTATCCGCAGGGTTCCATACGCAGTATTTT.

This chain connects TRBV27 to TRBJ2-5, with 10 nucleotides matching TRBD1. The J call may be in error: the DNA end matches TRBJ2-7 better. Germline CDR1 is MNHEY and CDR2 is SMNVEV (reference sequence). This CDR3 comprises 16 residues. Here the CDR3 DNA reads TGTGCCAGCAGTCCAGCTGGACAGGGGGTCAGCTACGAGCAGTACTTC. Protein: CASSPAGQGVSYEQYF.

This clonotype was counted a few times. The rearrangement joins TRBV20-1 to TRBJ2-5, with D unresolved. The J call is in doubt because the DNA end fits TRBJ2-7 better. CDR3 length: 15 residues. CDR1 DFQATT and CDR2 SNEGSKA come from the germline V gene (reference sequence). In DNA, the CDR3 is TGCAGTGCTAGTCGGGTGACACCCGAATCCTACGAGCAGTACTTC. Protein sequence: CSASRVTPESYEQYF.

This clonotype has more than one count but fewer than ten. J is TRBJ1-2 and V is TRBV6-2 or TRBV6-3; the D gene is possibly TRBD1 (5 bases). CDR1 and CDR2 (germline): MNHEY, SVGEGT. Trimming took off 0 bases at V and 0 bases at J, with 11 bases between the two ends. The CDR3 totals 16 residues. The CDR3 nucleotides are TGTGCCAGCAGTTACTCTTGGAGGGACGCTAACTATGGCTACACCTTC. Its protein product is CASSYSWRDANYGYTF.

This clonotype has just a few counts. This chain connects TRBV20-1 to TRBJ1-2, with D possibly matching TRBD1 (5 bases). The CDR3 is 13 residues long. Germline CDR1 is DFQATT and CDR2 is SNEGSKA (reference sequence). CDR3 amino acids: CIPAGPGYYGYTF. As DNA, the CDR3 is TGCATCCCTGCGGGACCGGGGTACTATGGCTACACCTTC.

As concerns this clonotype: Relative to the germline gene, one junction end is altered; a read error may explain this. This sequence joins TRBV4-1 and TRBJ2-1, with 10 bases aligning to TRBD2. Germline CDR1 MGHRA, CDR2 YSYEKL. The CDR3 length is 16 residues. The CDR3 loop is CTSSAYTSGDYNEQFF. Written as DNA, the CDR3 is TGCACCAGCAGCGCTTACACTAGCGGGGATTACAATGAGCAGTTCTTC.

Details on this clonotype: Germline and junction disagree at one end, which may indicate a read error. J is TRBJ1-2 and V is TRBV12-3 or TRBV12-4; 8 nucleotides agree with TRBD1. CDR3 length equals 13 residues. The CDR3 sequence is CAGSGQGNYGYTF. The CDR3 DNA sequence: TGTGCCGGCAGCGGACAGGGTAACTATGGCTACACCTTC.

V gene TRBV7-3 combines with J gene TRBJ1-2; weak D call: TRBD1 (5 bases). This CDR3 is 13 amino acids long. Germline V CDR1 and CDR2: SGHTA, FQGTGA. The V end lost 1 base, the J end lost 8 bases, and 11 bases lay between the germline ends. DNA for the CDR3: TGTGCCAGCAGCTTAAACCCTCGGGGCGGCTACACCTTC. This translates into CASSLNPRGGYTF.

This chain joins TRBV30 and TRBJ1-1; no clear D. Germline CDR1 GTSNPN, CDR2 SVGIG (reference sequence). This CDR3 has 15 residues. Trimming shortened V by 2 bases and J by 5 bases, and 18 bases separated the two germline ends. CDR3 residues: CAWSFGVGAGTEAFF. CDR3 in DNA: TGTGCCTGGAGTTTTGGCGTAGGAGCCGGGACTGAAGCTTTCTTT. The full variable domain, completed using reference TRBV30 and TRBJ1-1, is SQTIHQWPATLVQPVGSPLSLECTVEGTSNPNLYWYRQAAGRGLQLLFYSVGIGQISSEVPQNLSASRPQDRQFILSSKKLLLSDSGFYLCAWSFGVGAGTEAFFGQGTRLTVV.

This clonotype was recorded a few times. J is TRBJ2-1 and V is TRBV14, with D hard to call. CDR1 SGHDN and CDR2 FVKESK come from the germline V gene. V lost 2 bases, J lost 5 bases, and 10 bases lay in between. The CDR3 runs 14 residues. CDR3 residues: CASSQRRKNNEQFF. The CDR3 coding sequence is TGTGCCAGCAGCCAAAGGAGAAAAAACAATGAGCAGTTCTTC.

This clonotype was seen only a few times. V gene TRBV30 combines with J gene TRBJ2-5; no firm D call. V was pared by 4 bases and J by 4 bases, with 13 bases between. Germline V CDR1 and CDR2: GTSNPN, SVGIG (reference sequence). The CDR3 loop spans 13 amino acids. The CDR3 protein is CAWTPAVGETQYF. Here the CDR3 DNA reads TGTGCCTGGACCCCTGCTGTGGGAGAGACCCAGTACTTC.

This chain's CDR3 is CASSQDRRGRGRHEQFF. In DNA, the CDR3 is TGCGCCAGCAGCCAAGATAGGAGGGGGAGAGGAAGGCATGAGCAGTTCTTC. The chain carries TRBV4-3 and TRBJ2-1; D possibly matches TRBD1 or TRBD2 (6 bases each). Germline values: CDR1 LGHNA, CDR2 YSLEER. The CDR3 is made up of 17 amino acids. V lost 0 bases and J 8 bases, leaving 20 bases between the germline ends.

The rearrangement uses TRBV28 and TRBJ1-5; 8 nucleotides align to TRBD1. Germline assignment: CDR1 MDHEN and CDR2 SYDVKM. This CDR3 comprises 15 residues. J lost 2 bases, V lost 5 bases, and 5 bases had no gene match. The CDR3 sequence is CASSRTGSGNQPQHF. In DNA form, the CDR3 reads TGTGCCAGCAGTCGGACAGGGAGTGGCAATCAGCCCCAGCATTTT. Looking up the rest from reference TRBV28 and TRBJ1-5 gives the full variable domain: DVKVTQSSRYLVKRTGEKVFLECVQDMDHENMFWYRQDPGLGLRLIYFSYDVKMKEKGDIPEGYSVSREKKERFSLILESASTNQTSMYLCASSRTGSGNQPQHFGDGTRLSIL.

With regard to this clonotype: The junction shows a germline mismatch at one end, possibly a read error. The chain carries TRBV12-3 or TRBV12-4 and TRBJ2-3; D is possibly TRBD2 (5 bases). The CDR3 has 15 residues. CDR3: CASSLIWDSADTQYF. The CDR3 DNA sequence: TGTGCCAGTAGTTTAATCTGGGATAGCGCAGATACGCAGTATTTT.

This clonotype was picked up many times. The rearrangement joins TRBV9 to TRBJ1-2; D not resolved. Germline V CDR1 and CDR2: SGDLS, YYNGEE. The CDR3 is 13 residues long. V was cut by 2 bases and J by 6 bases, with 11 bases left in between. The CDR3 sequence is CASSVSREDGYTF. CDR3 in DNA: TGTGCCAGCAGCGTCAGTAGGGAAGATGGCTACACCTTC.

This clonotype was counted between two and nine times. The chain uses TRBV20-1 and TRBJ2-5; no definite D call. The CDR3 totals 13 residues. V was pared by 3 bases and J by 5 bases, with 13 bases between. Germline V lookup: CDR1 DFQATT, CDR2 SNEGSKA (reference sequence). The DNA for the CDR3 is TGCAGTGCTAGTCGGCTGCCTAAGGAGACCCAGTACTTC. It translates to CSASRLPKETQYF.

The chain carries TRBV29-1 and TRBJ1-4, with a possible D match to TRBD1 (5 bases). CDR1 and CDR2 (germline): SQVTM, ANQGSEA. The CDR3 is made up of 13 amino acids. The V end lost 7 bases, the J end lost 8 bases, and 17 bases lay between the germline ends. The CDR3 is CSGTWGVGEKLFF. CDR3 sequence (DNA): TGCAGCGGGACCTGGGGGGTCGGCGAAAAACTGTTTTTT.

The chain carries TRBV20-1 and TRBJ1-6, with a possible D match to TRBD1 (6 bases). The CDR3 is 16 amino acids. Germline values: CDR1 DFQATT, CDR2 SNEGSKA (reference sequence). Deletions cut 8 bases from V and 6 bases from J, with 23 bases between. The CDR3 is CSPMLGGIWTNSPLHF. CDR3 in DNA: TGCAGTCCTATGTTAGGGGGGATCTGGACTAATTCACCCCTCCACTTT.

This clonotype was seen only a few times. The chain carries TRBV7-9 and TRBJ2-1, with TRBD2 matching over 12 bases. Germline CDR1 and CDR2: SEHNR and FQNEAQ (reference sequence). The CDR3 spans 16 residues. Trimming at V came to 4 bases and at J to 2 bases, leaving 3 bases not matched to a gene. The CDR3 DNA follows: TGTGCCAGCAGCTCCCCTAGCGGGGGGGCCTACAATGAGCAGTTCTTC. It encodes CASSSPSGGAYNEQFF.

This clonotype was observed a handful of times. This rearrangement joins TRBV15 to TRBJ2-7; unclear D gene. CDR3 length equals 14 residues. Germline V CDR1 and CDR2: LNHNV, YYDKDF (reference sequence). V was shortened by 0 bases and J by 3 bases, with 9 bases between the two germline ends. The CDR3 bases are TGTGCCACCAGCAGAGAGGACGGATACTACGAGCAGTACTTC. It is translated as CATSREDGYYEQYF.

This clonotype was detected only once. The genes are TRBV21-1 and TRBJ2-5; TRBD2, the D gene given by the table, was not confirmed from the DNA. The DNA end favors TRBJ2-7, so the J call may be wrong. TRBV21-1 has pseudogene status. The CDR3 contains 13 residues. This CDR3 is CASNTEAPYEQYF. The CDR3 DNA follows: TGTGCCAGCAATACGGAGGCACCCTACGAGCAGTACTTC.

CDR3 coding DNA: TGTGCCAGCAGCTCGGGACTAGCGGACTCCTACGAGCAGTACTTC. Its translation is CASSSGLADSYEQYF. The chain carries TRBV7-9 and TRBJ2-7; 11 bases line up with TRBD2. There are 15 residues in the CDR3. The V gene end was trimmed by 4 bases and the J gene end by 0 bases; junction bases not matched to a gene: 2. Germline V CDR1 and CDR2: SEHNR, FQNEAQ (reference sequence).

This clonotype was counted a few times. The rearrangement links TRBV9 to TRBJ2-3, with 15 bases fitting TRBD2. This CDR3 is built from 18 residues. V lost 3 bases and J lost 6; bases outside the gene matches: 11. Germline-derived CDR1 and CDR2 are SGDLS and YYNGEE. The CDR3 DNA sequence: TGTGCCAGCAGCGCGGGAATAAGGACTAGCGGGGGGGCTGATACGCAGTATTTT. Translated: CASSAGIRTSGGADTQYF. The whole variable domain, remainder taken from reference TRBV9 and TRBJ2-3, is DSGVTQTPKHLITATGQRVTLRCSPRSGDLSVYWYQQSLDQGLQFLIQYYNGEERAKGNILERFSAQQFPDLHSELNLSSLELGDSALYFCASSAGIRTSGGADTQYFGPGTRLTVL.

A few counts support this clonotype. The chain joins TRBV29-1 to TRBJ2-5, with D possibly being TRBD1 (5 bases). Gene TRBJ2-7 matches the end of the DNA better, so the J call may be wrong. CDR1 is SQVTM and CDR2 is ANQGSEA in the germline V gene. This CDR3 has 15 amino acids. The CDR3 coding sequence is TGCAGCGTTGAGGTGGCAGGACAAACGTCCTACGAGCAGTACTTC. It encodes CSVEVAGQTSYEQYF.